The 9 T cell receptor beta chains presented below share a single source sample, sequenced in a study of cytomegalovirus exposure and HLA in healthy donors. The method was immunoSEQ multiplex PCR; TCRdb's version includes in-frame clones alone and lacks a portion of them. The table has 300,000 to 400,000 clones, roughly 85% seen once. Material for sequencing was PBMCs. All receptors come from a woman under 30 in good health and CMV-seronegative.

The rearrangement uses TRBV15 and TRBJ2-1, with 14 nucleotides matching TRBD2. From germline, CDR1 is LNHNV and CDR2 YYDKDF (reference sequence). The V gene end was trimmed by 7 bases and the J gene end by 10 bases; junction bases not matched to a gene: 12. This CDR3 contains 16 residues. CDR3 sequence reads: CATIDPGLAGVEEQFF. DNA of the CDR3: TGTGCCACCATCGACCCGGGACTAGCGGGAGTCGAGGAGCAGTTCTTC.

The chain has TRBV27 and TRBJ2-1; possibly TRBD1 for D (6 bases). This CDR3 comprises 13 residues. V was pared by 3 bases and J by 6 bases, with 9 bases between. In germline, CDR1 is MNHEY, CDR2 SMNVEV (reference sequence). CDR3 sequence: CASSFHRVNEQFF. The CDR3 DNA reads TGTGCCAGCAGTTTCCACAGGGTCAATGAGCAGTTCTTC.

The rearrangement links TRBV7-9 to TRBJ1-1; the D is unclear. V gave up 5 bases and J gave up 1 base, with 11 bases separating them. The length of the CDR3 is 14 residues. The germline CDR1 and CDR2 sequences are SEHNR and FQNEAQ (reference sequence). The DNA for the CDR3 is TGTGCCAGCAGCGATCAAGCGCGGAACACTGAAGCTTTCTTT. This gives the protein CASSDQARNTEAFF.

This sequence joins TRBV9 and TRBJ2-1; TRBD2 is a possible D gene (7 bases). Trimming removed 3 bases at V and 8 bases at J, with 12 bases between. CDR1 is SGDLS, CDR2 YYNGEE, per germline. This CDR3 has 13 residues. The CDR3 DNA sequence: TGTGCCAGCAGCGCCCCGGGGGGCGATGAGCAGTTCTTC. Translated, it gives CASSAPGGDEQFF.

This chain joins TRBV29-1 and TRBJ2-2; 9 bases are shared with TRBD2. V was clipped by 3 bases and J by 3 bases; unmatched bases: 2. The CDR3 is 14 residues long. The V gene's germline CDR1 is SQVTM and CDR2 ANQGSEA. As DNA, the CDR3 is TGCAGCGTTGATACTAGCGGGCACACCGGGGAGCTGTTTTTT. Its translation: CSVDTSGHTGELFF.

Details on this clone: The identical CDR3 is also encoded by other nucleotide sequences in the sample. V and J are TRBV7-6 and TRBJ2-3; 8 bases match TRBD2. CDR3 size: 16 residues. The trim removed 5 bases at V and 0 bases at J, leaving 7 bases unmatched. In germline, CDR1 is SGHVS, CDR2 FNYEAQ. CDR3 sequence (DNA): TGTGCCAGCAGCCCCCGAGCTAGCGGGAGCACAGATACGCAGTATTTT. Residues: CASSPRASGSTDTQYF.

The chain uses TRBV6-1 and TRBJ2-7; possibly TRBD1 for D (5 bases). Trimming stripped 8 bases from V and 5 bases from J, with 16 bases between. CDR3 length equals 13 residues. The germline CDR1 and CDR2 sequences are MNHNS and SASEGT. CDR3 bases: TGTGCCAGCTTCCCAGGGATTTACAACGAGCAGTACTTC. Amino acid sequence: CASFPGIYNEQYF.

This clone was recorded once. This rearrangement joins TRBV29-1 to TRBJ2-1; D unresolved. Trimming left V 3 bases short and J 3 bases short, with 9 bases between. The CDR3 is 13 residues long. Germline CDR1 reads SQVTM; CDR2 reads ANQGSEA. In nucleotides, the CDR3 is TGCAGCGTTGACAGTGGGCTCTACAATGAGCAGTTCTTC. Translating gives CSVDSGLYNEQFF.

The genes are TRBV2 and TRBJ2-7; TRBD2 aligns across 12 bases. The CDR3 runs 18 residues. V gave up 6 bases and J gave up 2 bases; unmatched junction bases: 14. Germline CDR1 and CDR2: SNHLY and FYNNEI. CDR3: CASRTRASGGVAPYEQYF. The CDR3 DNA follows: TGTGCCAGCAGGACCCGGGCTAGCGGGGGGGTTGCCCCCTACGAGCAGTACTTC.